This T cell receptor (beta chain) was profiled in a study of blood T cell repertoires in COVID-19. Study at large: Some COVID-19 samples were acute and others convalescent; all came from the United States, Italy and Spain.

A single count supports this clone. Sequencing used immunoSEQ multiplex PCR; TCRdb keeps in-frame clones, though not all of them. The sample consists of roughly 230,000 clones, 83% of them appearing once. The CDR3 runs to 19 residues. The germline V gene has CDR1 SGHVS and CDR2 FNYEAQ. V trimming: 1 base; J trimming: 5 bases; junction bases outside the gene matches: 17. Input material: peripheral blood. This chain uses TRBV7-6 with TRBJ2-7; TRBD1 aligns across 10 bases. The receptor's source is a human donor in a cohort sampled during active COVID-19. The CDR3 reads CASSLVLGTGARTSHEQYF. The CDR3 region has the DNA TGTGCCAGCAGCTTAGTTCTAGGGACAGGGGCTCGAACGAGCCACGAGCAGTACTTC.